The T cell receptor beta chain under discussion was sequenced for a study of T cell responses to AZD1222 COVID-19 vaccine. The overall study: Both about-4-week and about-12-week second-dose recipients were combined.

The CDR3 totals 15 residues. The V gene's germline CDR1 is SGHKS and CDR2 YYEKEE (reference sequence). V shed 4 bases and J shed 6 bases, with 20 bases lying between them. Assay used: immunoSEQ multiplex PCR; TCRdb lists only in-frame clones, some missing. The sample includes more than 85,000 clones, approximately 90% of them seen just once. The study's findings and limits: Receipt of two AZD1222 doses was followed by a rise in Spike-specific TCR breadth and depth. Donors were mostly white British, more females; clonal diversity possibly underestimated. Only six people who got AZD1222 tested seropositive at baseline.

On this clone: The antigen is unknown.

This sequence joins TRBV5-5 and TRBJ2-7; no definite D call. The material sequenced was peripheral blood, taken on day 0 of AZD1222 vaccination. This receptor was identified in an adult in good health. This CDR3 is CASSLLGQAGGEQYF. DNA for the CDR3: TGTGCCAGCAGCCTTCTTGGGCAGGCAGGCGGCGAGCAGTACTTC.